This TCR beta chain was recorded in a study of regulatory T cells in long-lasting Graves disease. General study findings and limits: The study found persistent patients shared more public clonotypes (over 2,500) than new patients (nearly 1,000). Favored usage of TRBV28, TRBJ1-2 and TRBJ2-5 was recorded in persistent disease.

This clonotype was counted a few times. The antigen is not known. Arm-PCR of CDR3 regions and iRepertoire HTBI primers were used to build TCR beta libraries. A single record per CDR3 protein comes from TCRdb applying MiXCR to the multiplex PCR reads. This sample has 560,000 or so distinct CDR3 sequences; about 15% occur once, and the top ten carry around 12%. The junction had 7 bases not matched to a gene; V was cut back by 4 bases and J by 6 bases. Looked up from germline, CDR1 is MNHEY and CDR2 is SVGEGT. The CDR3 totals 15 residues. Sample time point: newly diagnosed GD, antithyroid drugs for less than 3 months. With RNA extracted from PBMCs as input, the TCR library was made. These data were also filed under a second study, of T cells in Graves' hyperthyroidism and ophthalmopathy. As that report states: Newly diagnosed patients aged 18 to 65 had hyperthyroidism of under 2 months' duration. Using the HTBI primer set, a first-round RT-PCR was run on the TCR CDR3.

The rearrangement uses TRBV6-2 or TRBV6-3 and TRBJ1-5, with 9 bases identical to TRBD1. The sample was peripheral blood mononuclear cells (PBMCs), taken at new diagnosis, from a patient treated with antithyroid drugs. The origin of this receptor is a man aged 18 to 35 with Graves disease. CDR3 protein: CASSLGDRVFQPQHF. The CDR3 DNA reads as TGTGCCAGCAGTTTGGGGGACAGGGTCTTTCAGCCCCAGCATTTT.